The 23 T cell receptor beta chains below all came from one sample that was sequenced in a study of molecular identifiers for immune sequencing clone quantification. TCRdb re-called the PCR reads through MiXCR, storing one row per CDR3 protein. The sample has about 320,000 distinct CDR3 sequences, roughly 24% seen once. Sequencing was performed on naive CD8+ T cells from blood, with Jurkat cell RNA spiked in. Subset given: FACS-sorted CD8+CD4-CCR7+CD45RA+ naive T cells. These TCRs come from a human donor in good health. Some libraries in this study had Jurkat cell RNA spiked in.

In this sample, this clonotype turned up many times. J is TRBJ2-1 and V is TRBV14, with D uncertain. CDR3 size: 16 residues. In germline, CDR1 is SGHDN, CDR2 FVKESK. V lost 2 bases and J 0 bases, leaving 11 bases between the germline ends. Written as DNA, the CDR3 is TGTGCCAGCAGCCAAAGAGGCCCAAGCTCCTACAATGAGCAGTTCTTC. Its protein is CASSQRGPSSYNEQFF.

A remark on this clonotype: The junction shows a germline mismatch at one end, possibly a read error. V gene TRBV5-1 combines with J gene TRBJ1-4; D remains ambiguous. CDR3 length equals 13 residues. Germline CDR1 reads SGHRS; CDR2 reads YFSETQ. The DNA of the CDR3 is TGCGCCAGCAGCTTGGTCCCTGGAGAAAGACTGTTTTTT. It yields the protein CASSLVPGERLFF.

The sample holds many counts of this clonotype. This sequence joins TRBV6-6 and TRBJ1-1; maybe TRBD1 (5 bases). V dropped 4 bases and J dropped 11 bases, with 11 bases sitting between them. The CDR3 contains 11 residues. Germline V gene lookup returns CDR1 MNHNY and CDR2 SVGAGI (reference sequence). The DNA of the CDR3 is TGTGCCAGCAGTTCGGTCGAGGGGGCTTTCTTT. Its protein product is CASSSVEGAFF.

This chain links TRBV11-2 with TRBJ2-7; 8 bases agree with TRBD1. The V and J ends lost 3 bases and 7 bases, in that order; junction bases with no gene match: 5. From germline, CDR1 is SGHAT and CDR2 FQNNGV. This CDR3 is 13 amino acids long. The CDR3 nucleotides are TGTGCCAGCAGCTTCCTGACAGGGGCTGAGCAGTACTTC. Protein product: CASSFLTGAEQYF.

V gene TRBV28 combines with J gene TRBJ1-5; TRBD1 matches 7 bases. The junction had 20 bases not matched to a gene; V was cut back by 9 bases and J by 15 bases. This CDR3 region has 14 residues. Germline V CDR1 and CDR2: MDHEN, SYDVKM. DNA of the CDR3: TGTGCCAGTCACTGGGACAGTGGCAATCAGCCCATGCATTTT. It encodes CASHWDSGNQPMHF.

The chain carries TRBV6-5 and TRBJ2-1; D not resolved. Trimming cost V 2 bases and J 10 bases, with 6 bases left between them. There are 11 residues in the CDR3. From germline, CDR1 is MNHEY and CDR2 SVGAGI. CDR3 residues: CASSYTGEQFF. The DNA for the CDR3 is TGTGCCAGCAGTTACACCGGAGAGCAGTTCTTC.

This clonotype was found many times. J is TRBJ2-7 and V is TRBV5-4, with 8 nucleotides matching TRBD2. Trimming removed 0 bases from V and 6 bases from J; junction bases left unmatched: 8. This CDR3 spans 15 amino acids. Germline V gene sequence: CDR1 SGHNT, CDR2 YYREEE (reference sequence). The CDR3 loop is CASSLELAGPREQYF. CDR3 DNA: TGTGCCAGCAGCTTGGAGTTAGCGGGACCACGCGAGCAGTACTTC.

In its sample, this clonotype was seen a few times. The genes are TRBV4-3 and TRBJ2-7, with TRBD1 matching 10 bases. V lost 2 bases to trimming and J lost 5 bases; unmatched junction nucleotides: 6. The CDR3 extends over 15 amino acids. Germline CDR1 and CDR2: LGHNA and YSLEER. The CDR3 DNA is TGCGCCAGCAGCCAACTTGACAGGGGGCGCGACGAGCAGTACTTC. Amino acid sequence: CASSQLDRGRDEQYF.

This clonotype appeared many times. The chain has TRBV3-1 and TRBJ2-6; D unresolved. Per germline, CDR1 LGHDT and CDR2 YNNKEL (reference sequence). The CDR3 totals 13 residues. V lost 4 bases to trimming and J lost 7 bases, with 8 bases between them. CDR3 protein: CASSPPAANVLTF. The CDR3 DNA reads TGTGCCAGCAGCCCCCCTGCAGCCAACGTCCTGACTTTC.

The table lists this clonotype with many counts. The rearrangement links TRBV23-1 to TRBJ2-5; the D is unclear. TRBV23-1 is noted as an ORF with a role that remains uncertain. Trimming cost V 7 bases and J 5 bases, with 20 bases left between them. The CDR3 runs 15 residues. The CDR3 protein is CASTPPDPKAETQYF. CDR3 DNA: TGCGCCAGCACCCCCCCGGACCCTAAAGCGGAGACCCAGTACTTC.

This clonotype was observed a handful of times. The gene calls are TRBV30 and TRBJ2-3; a possible D gene is TRBD2 (6 bases). V was pared by 2 bases and J by 0 bases, with 12 bases between. CDR1 GTSNPN and CDR2 SVGIG come from the germline V gene (reference sequence). The CDR3 has 15 amino acids. CDR3 in DNA: TGTGCCTGGAGTTCCGGGGGTATTAGCACAGATACGCAGTATTTT. Its protein product is CAWSSGGISTDTQYF.

This clonotype was found a few times. The rearrangement joins TRBV11-2 to TRBJ2-1; D is unclear. This CDR3 spans 13 amino acids. Germline V gene data show CDR1 as SGHAT and CDR2 as FQNNGV. V gave up 2 bases and J gave up 7 bases, with 9 bases separating them. Here the CDR3 DNA reads TGTGCCAGCAGCTTATTCCCGAGGAATGAGCAGTTCTTC. Translation gives CASSLFPRNEQFF. Supplemented by reference TRBV11-2 and TRBJ2-1, the full variable domain reads EAGVAQSPRYKIIEKRQSVAFWCNPISGHATLYWYQQILGQGPKLLIQFQNNGVVDDSQLPKDRFSAERLKGVDSTLKIQPAKLEDSAVYLCASSLFPRNEQFFGPGTRLTVL.

The chain combines TRBV20-1 with TRBJ2-7, with 7 bases identical to TRBD2. The V segment lost 4 bases and the J segment 2 bases; nucleotides outside the gene matches: 14. The CDR3 has 16 residues. CDR1 is DFQATT and CDR2 is SNEGSKA in the germline V gene (reference sequence). The CDR3 spells CSAIWLRERTAYEQYF. Written as DNA, the CDR3 is TGCAGTGCTATTTGGCTGCGGGAGCGTACTGCCTACGAGCAGTACTTC.

This clonotype was picked up a small number of times. This chain links TRBV9 with TRBJ1-5; D is undetermined. Per germline, CDR1 SGDLS and CDR2 YYNGEE. V lost 1 base and J lost 0, with 8 bases in between. The CDR3 is made up of 15 amino acids. The CDR3 bases are TGTGCCAGCAGCGTAACTCCAGATAGCAATCAGCCCCAGCATTTT. Its translation is CASSVTPDSNQPQHF.

In its sample, this clonotype was seen many times. The gene calls are TRBV2 and TRBJ1-2; D uncertain. V gave up 5 bases and J gave up 4 bases, with 14 bases separating them. Germline values: CDR1 SNHLY, CDR2 FYNNEI. The length of the CDR3 is 14 residues. The CDR3 nucleotides are TGTGCCAGCAGTCCTACGACCCTTTCCTATGGCTACACCTTC. It yields the protein CASSPTTLSYGYTF.

This chain joins TRBV27 and TRBJ2-7, with 7 nucleotides matching TRBD1. Per the germline V gene, CDR1 is MNHEY and CDR2 is SMNVEV (reference sequence). The CDR3 has 14 amino acids. J lost 4 bases, V lost 2 bases, and 5 bases had no gene match. CDR3 protein: CASSLNKQGYEQYF. In DNA form, the CDR3 reads TGTGCCAGCAGTTTAAACAAACAGGGGTACGAGCAGTACTTC.

On this clonotype itself: A single base separates this from a much larger clone, so it may be a read error. The V and J genes are TRBV10-2 and TRBJ1-1; D gene ambiguous. CDR1 is WSHSY, CDR2 SAAADI, per germline. The ends were cut back, 4 bases at V and 7 bases at J, with 13 bases in the middle. The CDR3 totals 13 residues. The CDR3 spells CASSGAEAVEAFF. DNA for the CDR3: TGCGCCAGCAGTGGAGCAGAGGCGGTTGAAGCTTTCTTT.

A word on this clonotype: A much larger clone lies a single base off, so this may be a read error. The chain combines TRBV7-6 with TRBJ1-1; D is unresolved. This CDR3 region has 17 residues. CDR1 is SGHVS and CDR2 is FNYEAQ in the germline V gene. The CDR3 here is CASSVGVRILKNTGAFF. In DNA, the CDR3 is TGTGCCAGCAGCGTTGGGGTCAGGATTCTTAAGAACACTGGAGCTTTCTTT.

This clonotype was found a few times. CDR3 protein: CASTGLPTYNEQFF. CDR3 nucleotides: TGTGCCAGCACGGGACTTCCGACCTACAATGAGCAGTTCTTC. The chain uses TRBV7-9 and TRBJ2-1; weak D call: TRBD2 (6 bases). This CDR3 is built from 14 residues. Between the trimmed V and J ends, which lost 7 bases and 2 bases, there was a span of 12 bases. Germline V gives CDR1 SEHNR, CDR2 FQNEAQ (reference sequence).

This clonotype was counted at least ten times. V gene TRBV12-3 or TRBV12-4 combines with J gene TRBJ2-7; 9 bases fit TRBD1. V shed 6 bases and J 7 bases; nucleotides not matched to a gene: 7. CDR3 length equals 13 residues. The CDR3 protein is CASSPGQGGEQYF. In DNA, the CDR3 is TGTGCCAGCAGCCCGGGACAGGGAGGGGAGCAGTACTTC.

This clonotype was recorded at least ten times. This sequence joins TRBV6-2 or TRBV6-3 and TRBJ2-7; TRBD2 might be the D (6 bases). V lost 5 bases to trimming and J lost 4 bases, with 18 bases between them. Germline V lookup: CDR1 MNHEY, CDR2 SVGEGT. The CDR3 consists of 15 residues. Written as DNA, the CDR3 is TGTGCCAGCAGTATCGGGGACTCGGACTGGTACGAGCAGTACTTC. Translating gives CASSIGDSDWYEQYF.

The chain is built from TRBV4-1 and TRBJ1-1, with 9 bases lining up with TRBD1. Germline V CDR1 and CDR2: MGHRA, YSYEKL. Trimming took 4 bases from V and 4 from J; bases not matched to a gene: 7. This CDR3 region has 15 residues. The CDR3 reads CASSRGQGRTTEAFF. The CDR3 bases are TGCGCCAGCAGCCGTGGACAGGGGAGGACCACTGAAGCTTTCTTT.

The chain carries TRBV4-1 and TRBJ2-5, with TRBD1 identical over 9 bases. The V segment lost 1 base and the J segment 5 bases; nucleotides outside the gene matches: 5. The CDR3 runs to 15 residues. Germline V lookup: CDR1 MGHRA, CDR2 YSYEKL. In DNA form, the CDR3 reads TGCGCCAGCAGCCAAGGAGGGACAGGGATCGAGACCCAGTACTTC. It translates to CASSQGGTGIETQYF.